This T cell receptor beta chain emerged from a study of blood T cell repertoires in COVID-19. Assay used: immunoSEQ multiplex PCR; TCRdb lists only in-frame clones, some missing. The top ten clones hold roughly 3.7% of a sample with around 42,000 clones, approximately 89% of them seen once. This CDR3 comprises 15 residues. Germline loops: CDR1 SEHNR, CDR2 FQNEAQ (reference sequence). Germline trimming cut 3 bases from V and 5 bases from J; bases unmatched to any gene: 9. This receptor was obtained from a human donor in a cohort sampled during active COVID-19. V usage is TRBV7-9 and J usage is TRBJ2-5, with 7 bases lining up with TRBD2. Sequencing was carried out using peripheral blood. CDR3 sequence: CASSFNEAGLETQYF. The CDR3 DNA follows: TGTGCCAGCAGCTTCAACGAAGCGGGGTTGGAGACCCAGTACTTC.